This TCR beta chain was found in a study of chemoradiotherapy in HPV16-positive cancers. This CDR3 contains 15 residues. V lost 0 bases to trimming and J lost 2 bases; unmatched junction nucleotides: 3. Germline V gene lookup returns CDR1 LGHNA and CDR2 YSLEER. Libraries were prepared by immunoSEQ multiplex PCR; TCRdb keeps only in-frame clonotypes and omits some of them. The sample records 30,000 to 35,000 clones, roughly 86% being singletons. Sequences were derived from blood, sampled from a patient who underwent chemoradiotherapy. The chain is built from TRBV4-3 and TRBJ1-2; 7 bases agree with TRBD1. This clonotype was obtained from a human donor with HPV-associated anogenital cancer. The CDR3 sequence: CASSQDGDSNYGYTF. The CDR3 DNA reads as TGCGCCAGCAGCCAAGATGGGGACAGCAACTATGGCTACACCTTC.